Detailed here is one TCR beta chain. The sample holds a few counts of this clone. Its binding antigen is unknown. Qualities for individual bases were not recorded, and no much larger clone is one base off. TCRbeta CDR3 regions were amplified from genomic DNA using the immunoSEQ Assay, a bias-controlled multiplex PCR. The original pipeline was this. Nucleated cell counts per sample were estimated from amplification of reference gene primers within the assay. Sequence reads were collapsed and filtered to measure the absolute abundance of every unique TCRbeta CDR3 rearrangement. For each sample, productive Simpson clonality was calculated as the square root of Simpson's diversity index over productive rearrangements. TCRdb took this table from immuneACCESS and kept in-frame rearrangements with V and J called. Such tables lack part of the clones; where checked against another copy, unresolved V genes explain under half of the gap, and the rest is unexplained. That table supplies the V and J calls and clone size; D and trimming were determined from the DNA. The table for this sample lists around 180,000 clones; about 80% of them were counted only once. The ten largest clones add up to roughly 7.1% of the sample.

Collaborating institutions collected whole blood in K2EDTA tubes following their own protocols. Collaborator samples were shipped for TCRbeta analysis as frozen whole blood, isolated PBMCs, or DNA extracted from either sample type. The data originate from a study of blood T cell repertoires in COVID-19 (dated by TCRdb to 2019 to 2021). Regarding the research as a whole: Samples from collaborators originated in the United States, Italy and Spain and spanned both the acute and convalescent phases of COVID-19. Where HLA class I and class II types were available, the types were taken from metadata supplied by the sample provider, not from assay-based typing. The material from the prospective study consisted of cDNA or gDNA derived from T cells, B-cell-depleted T cells, or PBMCs. Nearly every sample came with metadata listing a de-identified subject ID, COVID-19 status, age in years and sex. The samples were drawn from two sources: the first 160 participants of the ongoing ImmuneRACE study, and 950 to 1,500 subjects contributed by 6 global collaborators. The dataset comprised deeply sampled blood TCRbeta repertoires from subjects exposed to, actively infected with, or recovered from COVID-19. A freely available public database, intended as a resource for researchers studying the immune response to SARS-CoV-2, is where the repertoires were released. General findings and caveats noted by the study authors: Clinical and demographic metadata were provided uncurated, with the amount varying by source and participant.

Trimming costs V 0 bases and J 7 bases, and their ends lie 13 bases apart. Taken from cysteine to phenylalanine, the CDR3 has 16 residues. Only CDR3 DNA is held: 48 bases, read in frame from base 1. CDR1 and CDR2, per the germline V gene, are MGHRA and YSYEKL. The sample comprised peripheral blood. This receptor was identified in a human donor in a cohort sampled during active COVID-19. The receptor chain draws on TRBV4-1 and TRBJ1-6, with the D gene too uncertain to name. The CDR3 protein: CASSQDYRVLNSPLHF. The DNA reads TGCGCCAGCAGCCAAGATTACCGGGTCCTCAATTCACCCCTCCACTTT.